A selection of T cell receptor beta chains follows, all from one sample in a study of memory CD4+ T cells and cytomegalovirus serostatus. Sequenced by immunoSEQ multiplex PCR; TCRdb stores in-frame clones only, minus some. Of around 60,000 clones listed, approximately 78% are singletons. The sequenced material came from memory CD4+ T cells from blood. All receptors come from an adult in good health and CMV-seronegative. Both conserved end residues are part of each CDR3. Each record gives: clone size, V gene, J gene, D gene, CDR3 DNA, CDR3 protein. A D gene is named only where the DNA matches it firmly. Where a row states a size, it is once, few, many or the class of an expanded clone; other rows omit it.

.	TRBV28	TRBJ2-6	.	TGTGCCAGCAGTTTAAGTTCTGGGGCCAACGTCCTGACTTTC	CASSLSSGANVLTF
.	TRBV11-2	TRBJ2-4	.	TGTGCCAGCAGCTTCGAGCAACTAGCCAAAAACATTCAGTACTTC	CASSFEQLAKNIQYF
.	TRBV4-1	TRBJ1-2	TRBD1	TGCGCCAGCAGCAGGACAGGCTACGGGCAGGACTATGGCTACACCTTC	CASSRTGYGQDYGYTF
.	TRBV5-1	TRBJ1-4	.	TGCGCCAGCAGCTTCGGTGGGGCTGCGGAAAAACTGTTTTTT	CASSFGGAAEKLFF
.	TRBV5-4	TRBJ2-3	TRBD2	TGTGCCAGCAGAATGACTAGCGGGAGTACAGATACGCAGTATTTT	CASRMTSGSTDTQYF
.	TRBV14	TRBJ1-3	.	TGTGCCAGCTCGCGCGGGGGGACTGGAAACACCATATATTTT	CASSRGGTGNTIYF
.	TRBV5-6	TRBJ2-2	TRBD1	TGTGCCAGCAGCTTTGGGACAGGGGGCACCGGGGAGCTGTTTTTT	CASSFGTGGTGELFF
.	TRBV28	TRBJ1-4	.	TGTGCCAGCAGTTTACGGCGGACCCTTAATGAAAAACTGTTTTTT	CASSLRRTLNEKLFF
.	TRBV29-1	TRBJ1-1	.	TGCAGCGCCCCCCGGGACGGCTCGAACACTGAAGCTTTCTTT	CSAPRDGSNTEAFF
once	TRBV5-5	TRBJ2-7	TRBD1	TGTGCCAGCAGTTTTGATCCGGGACAGGGGCCCGAGCAGTACTTC	CASSFDPGQGPEQYF
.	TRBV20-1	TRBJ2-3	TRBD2	TGCAGTGCTAGGGGAGGGGATACGCAGTATTTT	CSARGGDTQYF
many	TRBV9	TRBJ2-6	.	TGTGCCACCCACGAATCGAAGGGTCTAATTGTCGAAAACTCTGGGGCCAACGTCCTGACTTTC	CATHESKGLIVENSGANVLTF
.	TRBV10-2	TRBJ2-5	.	TGCGCCAGCAGTGTCGGGGGCGGTTCCCAGACCCAGTACTTC	CASSVGGGSQTQYF
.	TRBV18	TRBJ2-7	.	TGTGCCAGCTCACCAGGCAGATCCTACGAGCAGTACTTC	CASSPGRSYEQYF
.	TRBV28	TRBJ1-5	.	TGTGCCAGCAGTTACAGGGAAACAACTTATAATCAGCCCCAGCATTTT	CASSYRETTYNQPQHF
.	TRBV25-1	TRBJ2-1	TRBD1	TGTGCCAGCAGTGTAAGTTCCGGGACAGGGGTCAATGAGCAGTTCTTC	CASSVSSGTGVNEQFF
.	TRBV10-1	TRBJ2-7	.	TGCGCCAGCAGTGACAGGACAGGGAGGGACGAGCAGTACTTC	CASSDRTGRDEQYF
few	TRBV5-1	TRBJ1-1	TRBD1	TGCGCCAGCAGCTTAGGACAGGGAGGAAACACTGAAGCTTTCTTT	CASSLGQGGNTEAFF
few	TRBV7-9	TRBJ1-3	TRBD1	TGTGCCAGCAGCTTGCTGACAGGGGGTATCGGAAACACCATATATTTT	CASSLLTGGIGNTIYF
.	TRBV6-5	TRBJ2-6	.	TGTGCCAGCAGAGAACCCTCTGGGGCCAACGTCCTGACTTTC	CASREPSGANVLTF
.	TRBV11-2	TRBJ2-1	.	TGTGCCAGCAGCTTAGCGCCGTACAATGAGCAGTTCTTC	CASSLAPYNEQFF
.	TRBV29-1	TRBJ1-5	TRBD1	TGCAGCGTTGCAGGGGACAGGACGAATCAGCCCCAGCATTTT	CSVAGDRTNQPQHF
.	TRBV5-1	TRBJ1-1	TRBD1	TGCGCCAGCAGCTCCCGGACAGGGGGAATTGCTGAAGCTTTCTTT	CASSSRTGGIAEAFF
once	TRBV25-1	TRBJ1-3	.	TGTGCCAGCAGGGGAGAGGGTTCTGGAAACACCATATATTTT	CASRGEGSGNTIYF
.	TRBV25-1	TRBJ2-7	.	TGTGCCAGCAGTGAATTTTTAACAGCCGATTCCTACGAGCAGTACTTC	CASSEFLTADSYEQYF
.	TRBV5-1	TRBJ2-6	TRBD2	TGCGCCAGCAGCCTGCTAGCCAGCGGGATCTCTGGGGCCAACGTCCTGACTTTC	CASSLLASGISGANVLTF
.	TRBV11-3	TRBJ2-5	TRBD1	TGTGCCAGCAGCTCAGCTGGCCAGGGGGCGGAGACCCAGTACTTC	CASSSAGQGAETQYF
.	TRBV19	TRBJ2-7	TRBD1	TGTGCCAGTTCTACCAAGTCCGGGACAGGGGCCTACGAGCAGTACTTC	CASSTKSGTGAYEQYF
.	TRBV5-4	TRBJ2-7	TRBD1	TGTGCCAGCAGCTTGAAACACGGGACAGGGGCAGAGGAGCAGTACTTC	CASSLKHGTGAEEQYF
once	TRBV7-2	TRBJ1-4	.	TGTGCCAGCAGCTTCCTTGGGAAACTGTTTTTT	CASSFLGKLFF
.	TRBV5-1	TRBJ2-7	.	TGCGCCAGCAGCACCGGAGACACGCTTGAGTACGAGCAGTACTTC	CASSTGDTLEYEQYF
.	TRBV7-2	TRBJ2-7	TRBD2	TGTGCCAGCAGCAGACCCGGGACTACCTCCTACGAGCAGTACTTC	CASSRPGTTSYEQYF
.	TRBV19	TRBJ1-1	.	TGTGCCAGTAGTTATACAGGGTTTGGGAACACTGAAGCTTTCTTT	CASSYTGFGNTEAFF
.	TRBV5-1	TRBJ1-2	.	TGCGCCAGCAGCTTGTCCGTTAGTGGGGACTATGGCTACACCTTC	CASSLSVSGDYGYTF
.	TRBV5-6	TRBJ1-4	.	TGTGCCAGCAGCTTGGCCCTTGGGGGGGATGAAAAACTGTTTTTT	CASSLALGGDEKLFF
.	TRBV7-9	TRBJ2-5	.	TGTGCCAGCAGCTTAGGGCAGGGGGGGACGGAAGAGACCCAGTACTTC	CASSLGQGGTEETQYF
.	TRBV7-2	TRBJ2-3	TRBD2	TGTGCCAGCAGCCCGACTAGCGGGAGGGCCACTACGCAGTATTTT	CASSPTSGRATTQYF
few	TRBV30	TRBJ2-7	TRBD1	TGTGCCTTATCAGGACAGGGTAGGGTTCACGAGCAGTACTTC	CALSGQGRVHEQYF
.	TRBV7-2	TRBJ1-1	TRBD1	TGTGCCAGCAGCCCAGGACAGGGGGCGGTGAACACTGAAGCTTTCTTT	CASSPGQGAVNTEAFF
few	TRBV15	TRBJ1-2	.	TGTGCCACCAGCGGAGACACAGGTGGGATTGGCTACACCTTC	CATSGDTGGIGYTF
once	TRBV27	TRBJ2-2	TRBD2	TGTGCCAGCAGTCTCGGACTAGGCCCGTGGACCGGGGAGCTGTTTTTT	CASSLGLGPWTGELFF
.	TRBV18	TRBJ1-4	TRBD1	TGTGCCAGCTCACTCTATTCGGACAGGCCTGCAACTAATGAAAAACTGTTTTTT	CASSLYSDRPATNEKLFF
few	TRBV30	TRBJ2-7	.	TGTGCCTGGAGTCGAAGTTTGGTCAGGGGAGGCTACGAGCAGTACTTC	CAWSRSLVRGGYEQYF
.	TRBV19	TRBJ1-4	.	TGTGCCAGTAGTATACCAGGGGCAACTAATGAAAAACTGTTTTTT	CASSIPGATNEKLFF